One sample yielded the 18 T cell receptor beta chains listed below, sequenced in a study of sequential checkpoint blockade in melanoma (dated by TCRdb to about 2019). Read against the paper, the sample's treatment or condition label means: randomized to nivolumab then ipilimumab (arm A) or the reverse (arm B). Libraries came from the immunoSEQ multiplex PCR assay. The source is immuneACCESS, and TCRdb retained only in-frame sequences with V and J called. Part of the clones is not carried over; for the studies checked, unresolved V genes explain less than half of this, and the remainder is unexplained. This sample is represented by 25,000 to 30,000 clones; 75% to 80% of them were singletons. The top ten constitute roughly 22% of the sample. Sequencing used CD8+ T cells sorted from blood (inferred from file names), obtained from a patient given nivolumab and ipilimumab in sequence. The origin of the receptors is a human donor with melanoma.

Details on this clone: Other nucleotide sequences in the sample specify the same CDR3. V gene TRBV5-6 combines with J gene TRBJ2-7; TRBD2 agrees at 9 bases. Germline CDR1 and CDR2: SGHDT and YYEEEE. V dropped 4 bases and J dropped 6; count of bases not matched to a gene: 14. CDR3 length equals 16 residues. CDR3 nucleotides: TGTGCCAGCAGCCTCGGGGCAGGCCTAGCGGGACCCGAGCAGTACTTC. Translating it yields CASSLGAGLAGPEQYF.

The V and J genes are TRBV25-1 and TRBJ2-5; D remains unclear. CDR1 MGHDK and CDR2 SYGVNS come from the germline V gene. The CDR3 length is 15 residues. V was shortened by 6 bases and J by 1 base, with 15 bases between the two germline ends. DNA for the CDR3: TGTGCCAGCAGATTCAAGAGGCTCGGCCAAGAGACCCAGTACTTC. Its translation: CASRFKRLGQETQYF.

CDR3: CSHEVQGGTQYF. The CDR3 DNA sequence: TGCAGCCATGAGGTCCAGGGAGGTACCCAGTACTTC. J is TRBJ2-5 and V is TRBV29-1; TRBD2 might be the D (6 bases). The CDR3 is 12 amino acids. Germline CDR1 reads SQVTM; CDR2 reads ANQGSEA. V dropped 8 bases and J dropped 8 bases, with 18 bases sitting between them.

V is TRBV7-9 and J is TRBJ2-2; D possibly corresponds to TRBD1 (5 bases). Trimming took off 7 bases at V and 3 bases at J, with 15 bases between the two ends. The CDR3 spans 15 residues. Germline CDR1 is SEHNR and CDR2 is FQNEAQ (reference sequence). The CDR3 sequence is CASNPIFRDTGELFF. The CDR3 nucleotides are TGTGCCAGCAACCCGATATTCAGGGACACCGGGGAGCTGTTTTTT.

This chain uses TRBV4-3 with TRBJ2-7; TRBD1 might be the D (6 bases). Trimming took 0 bases from V and 4 from J, leaving 13 bases between them. The CDR3 has 15 residues. In germline, CDR1 is LGHNA, CDR2 YSLEER. The CDR3 loop reads CASSQEDSEVYEQYF. The CDR3 DNA follows: TGCGCCAGCAGCCAAGAGGACAGCGAGGTGTACGAGCAGTACTTC.

The chain has TRBV5-4 and TRBJ2-1; 14 nucleotides align to TRBD2. Germline values: CDR1 SGHNT, CDR2 YYREEE (reference sequence). The J segment lost 8 bases and the V segment lost 4 bases, leaving 2 bases of the junction unmatched. The CDR3 contains 14 residues. The CDR3 sequence is CASSLGLAGDEQFF. In DNA form, the CDR3 reads TGTGCCAGCAGCCTGGGACTAGCGGGAGATGAGCAGTTCTTC.

J is TRBJ2-2 and V is TRBV7-6, with 9 bases lining up with TRBD1. The CDR3 consists of 18 residues. V shed 5 bases, J shed 3 bases, and the junction held 13 bases outside the gene matches. The germline V gene has CDR1 SGHVS and CDR2 FNYEAQ. The CDR3 DNA sequence: TGTGCCAGCAGCCAAATCCGGGACAGGGTTCGGGACACCGGGGAGCTGTTTTTT. Its translation is CASSQIRDRVRDTGELFF.

This clone was seen a few times. This chain connects TRBV19 to TRBJ1-5; TRBD1 matches at 7 bases. The CDR3 spans 16 residues. V gave up 1 base and J gave up 2 bases; unmatched junction bases: 5. Germline CDR1 and CDR2: LNHDA and SQIVND (reference sequence). The CDR3 DNA follows: TGTGCCAGTAGTATAGGACAGGGCTGGGGCAATCAGCCCCAGCATTTT. Amino acid sequence: CASSIGQGWGNQPQHF.

CDR3 coding DNA: TGCGCCAGCAGCTTGGTAGGAGACGAGCAGTACTTC. Translating gives CASSLVGDEQYF. V is TRBV5-1 and J is TRBJ2-7; D remains unclear. The germline V and J ends were trimmed by 0 bases and 5 bases, with 6 bases remaining between them. The CDR3 covers 12 residues. The germline V gene encodes CDR1 SGHRS and CDR2 YFSETQ.

The chain has TRBV10-3 and TRBJ2-1; possibly TRBD2 for D (5 bases). CDR1 and CDR2 from the germline V gene are ENHRY and SYGVKD. V dropped 3 bases and J dropped 3 bases, with 9 bases sitting between them. The CDR3 has 14 amino acids. In nucleotides, the CDR3 is TGTGCCATCAGTGATCCAGGAGGCTACAATGAGCAGTTCTTC. It is translated as CAISDPGGYNEQFF.

This clone has just a few counts. V usage is TRBV27 and J usage is TRBJ2-1, with 14 positions matching TRBD2. Losses at the gene ends were 8 bases for V and 6 bases for J; bases not matched to a gene: 9. CDR3 length equals 16 residues. The germline V gene encodes CDR1 MNHEY and CDR2 SMNVEV (reference sequence). This CDR3 reads CASRLAGGPRLNEQFF. For the CDR3, the DNA is TGTGCCAGCCGACTAGCGGGAGGGCCCCGACTCAATGAGCAGTTCTTC.

CDR3 sequence: CASSLGSGALSPRTHGYTF. CDR3 in DNA: TGTGCCAGCAGTTTAGGCTCAGGGGCCCTTAGCCCCAGAACCCATGGCTACACCTTC. This chain joins TRBV27 and TRBJ1-2, with D perhaps matching TRBD1 (6 bases). Trimming left V 2 bases short and J 6 bases short, with 28 bases between. This CDR3 spans 19 amino acids. CDR1 and CDR2 (germline): MNHEY, SMNVEV (reference sequence).

The sample holds one count of this clone. The genes are TRBV4-3 and TRBJ2-7, with a tentative D call TRBD1 (5 bases). The CDR3 is made up of 17 amino acids. With 0 bases removed from V and 0 bases from J, the gap between germline ends came to 15 bases. The V gene's germline CDR1 is LGHNA and CDR2 YSLEER. Here the CDR3 reads CASSQEFDSASSYEQYF. The CDR3 DNA reads TGCGCCAGCAGCCAAGAGTTTGACAGCGCGAGCTCCTACGAGCAGTACTTC.

The J gene is TRBJ1-1, the V gene TRBV6-5; maybe TRBD1 (5 bases). CDR3 length equals 16 residues. The V gene's germline CDR1 is MNHEY and CDR2 SVGAGI. V gave up 0 bases and J gave up 3 bases, with 14 bases separating them. The CDR3 protein is CASSYSHGATHTEAFF. As DNA, the CDR3 is TGTGCCAGCAGTTACTCCCATGGGGCGACTCACACTGAAGCTTTCTTT.

The table lists this clone with a few counts. The chain uses TRBV7-2 and TRBJ2-7, with 7 positions matching TRBD2. CDR1 SGHTA and CDR2 FQGNSA come from the germline V gene. The J segment lost 0 bases and the V segment lost 2 bases, leaving 4 bases of the junction unmatched. The CDR3 has 15 amino acids. In DNA, the CDR3 is TGTGCCAGCAGCTTATATCGCGGGAGCTCCTACGAGCAGTACTTC. Its translation: CASSLYRGSSYEQYF.

The V call is TRBV5-1, the J call TRBJ2-7; D may be TRBD1 (6 bases). The CDR3 sequence is 13 residues long. The V end lost 1 base, the J end lost 9 bases, and 14 bases lay between the germline ends. The germline V gene has CDR1 SGHRS and CDR2 YFSETQ. The CDR3 coding sequence is TGCGCCAGCAGCTTGTGGGAAGGGGGATGGCAGTACTTC. The encoded protein is CASSLWEGGWQYF.

The genes are TRBV5-6 and TRBJ2-3; D perhaps matches TRBD2 (5 bases). Germline lookup yields CDR1 SGHDT and CDR2 YYEEEE. This CDR3 contains 13 residues. Trimming took 3 bases from V and 4 from J, leaving 9 bases between them. The CDR3 loop reads CASSSEGPDTQYF. CDR3 in DNA: TGTGCCAGCAGCTCCGAGGGTCCAGATACGCAGTATTTT.

In this sample, this clone turned up a few times. This rearrangement joins TRBV28 to TRBJ1-1, with D tentatively TRBD1 (6 bases). CDR3 size: 14 residues. V gave up 8 bases and J gave up 3 bases, with 16 bases separating them. Germline values: CDR1 MDHEN, CDR2 SYDVKM. The CDR3 loop is CASGTIQGHTEAFF. Here the CDR3 DNA reads TGTGCCAGCGGAACTATACAGGGACACACTGAAGCTTTCTTT.